Described below is a single TCR beta chain sequence and its context. The data stem from a study of blood T cell repertoires in COVID-19. Overall study context: Material from acute and convalescent COVID-19 was sourced from the United States, Italy and Spain. In each case, the material was cDNA or gDNA derived from T cells, B-cell-depleted T cells, or PBMCs.

Sequenced by immunoSEQ multiplex PCR; TCRdb stores in-frame clones only, minus some. This repertoire shows about 160,000 clones, approximately 86% found once; its top ten account for approximately 7%. The sample taken for sequencing was peripheral blood. The TCR sequence derives from a woman aged 40 to 50 with COVID-19, enrolled during active disease.

CDR3: CAISERGLGEPSNQPQHF. For the CDR3, the DNA is TGTGCCATCAGTGAGAGGGGACTCGGGGAACCTAGCAATCAGCCCCAGCATTTT. This chain connects TRBV10-3 to TRBJ1-5, with D perhaps TRBD1 (5 bases). Trimming took off 2 bases at V and 0 bases at J, with 17 bases between the two ends. Germline CDR1 ENHRY, CDR2 SYGVKD. The CDR3 loop spans 18 amino acids.